Described below is a single TCR beta chain sequence and its context. No antigen is known for it. One base away there is no much larger clone; base qualities are not given. Counted from cysteine to phenylalanine, this CDR3 has 16 amino acids. Here the CDR3 DNA is all that survives: 48 bases in frame from base 1. From the germline V gene, CDR1 is SGHRS and CDR2 is YFSETQ. Unmatched junction bases come to 4, with V trimmed by 0 bases and J by 2 bases. The record originates from a study of blood T cell repertoires in COVID-19 (TCRdb year 2020). Notes on the research overall: The collaborator samples originated in the United States, Italy and Spain and spanned the acute and convalescent phases of COVID-19. The samples were drawn from the first 160 participants of the ongoing ImmuneRACE study and from 950 to 1,500 subjects provided by 6 global collaborators. Deeply sampled blood TCRbeta repertoires from subjects exposed to, actively infected with, or recovered from COVID-19 were included in the dataset. Where available, HLA class I and class II types were obtained from metadata supplied by the sample provider rather than from assay-based typing. A de-identified subject ID, COVID-19 status, age in years and sex were almost always included in the sample metadata. The material from the prospective study consisted of cDNA or gDNA derived from T cells, B-cell-depleted T cells, or PBMCs. The repertoires were made available in a free public database intended to serve as a resource for research on the immune response to SARS-CoV-2.

Broad study findings and their caveats: Clinical and demographic metadata were provided uncurated, with the amount varying by source and participant.

Another Seattle source contributed samples from volunteer blood donors who had recovered from COVID-19. Each collaborating institution followed its own protocols to collect whole blood in K2EDTA tubes. For TCRbeta analysis, collaborator samples were shipped as frozen whole blood, as isolated PBMCs, or as DNA extracted from either sample type. TCRbeta CDR3 regions were amplified from genomic DNA using the immunoSEQ Assay, a bias-controlled multiplex PCR. The published analysis was carried out like this. Nucleated cell counts per sample were estimated from amplification of reference gene primers within the assay. To quantify the absolute abundance of each unique TCRbeta CDR3 rearrangement, sequence reads were collapsed and filtered. For each sample, productive Simpson clonality was calculated as the square root of Simpson's diversity index across productive rearrangements. TCRdb mirrors the immuneACCESS table, restricted to in-frame sequences. Some clones are absent from its copies; in checked studies, under half trace to an unresolved V gene, and the reason for the others is unknown. V, J and clone size are taken as reported in that table, and D and trimming were inferred from the DNA itself. The table for this sample lists 200,000 to 250,000 clones; approximately 86% of them were counted only once. The ten biggest clones cover about 1.6% of the sample.

Sequenced input: peripheral blood. This TCR came from a woman between 55 and 75 years old who had recovered from COVID-19. This chain is built from TRBV5-1 and TRBJ1-3, with 8 bases matching TRBD1. The DNA reads TGCGCCAGCAGCTTGGGGGGGACAGGAACTGGAAACACCATATATTTT. Protein translation: CASSLGGTGTGNTIYF.